This paragraph reports one T cell receptor beta chain. What it binds is unknown. Germline values: CDR1 SQVTM, CDR2 ANQGSEA. The CDR3 is made up of 12 amino acids. V was pared by 7 bases and J by 9 bases, with 7 bases of the junction left unmatched. The data stem from a study of beta chain features in type 1 diabetes. Study at large: The patient and healthy donor groups were comparable for age, gender and cell yields. Findings of the study overall: More deletions and fewer insertions at VDJ junctions were seen in type 1 diabetes patients. The influence of HLA type on TCRB rearrangement stayed undetermined.

The sequenced template was cDNA made from the entire isolated RNA. Assay used: immunoSEQ multiplex PCR; TCRdb lists only in-frame clones, some missing. The sample shows 200,000 to 250,000 clones, about 70% of them seen only once. The source of this sequence is a man aged 25-45 years in good health. Sequencing was performed on naive CD4+ T cells from blood. The chain employs TRBV29-1 and TRBJ2-1; 9 positions match TRBD1. The CDR3 here is CSANRGPGEQFF. CDR3 nucleotide sequence: TGCAGCGCTAACAGGGGGCCTGGTGAGCAGTTCTTC.